This TCR beta chain was sequenced for a study of T cell responses to AZD1222 COVID-19 vaccine. Overall study findings and caveats: Seropositivity was recorded at baseline in only a handful of AZD1222 recipients.

TCRdb's copy holds only in-frame clones and misses some; the assay was immunoSEQ multiplex PCR. The data contain 100,000 to 150,000 clones, 75% to 90% of them seen just once; the ten biggest clones take up approximately 5.4%. Of note for this clone: Its antigen is as yet unknown.

Germline V gives CDR1 LGHDT, CDR2 YNNKEL (reference sequence). Unmatched junction bases numbered 5, after V lost 1 base and J lost 1 base. This CDR3 has 17 amino acids. Specimen: peripheral blood, collected on day 0 of AZD1222 vaccination. The receptor was derived from an adult in good health. This sequence joins TRBV3-1 (or the pseudogene TRBV3-2) and TRBJ2-2, with 8 bases that match TRBD2. The CDR3 DNA sequence: TGTGCCAGCAGCCAAGGTCCCCGGGGGGGGAACACCGGGGAGCTGTTTTTT. It codes for CASSQGPRGGNTGELFF.